These 21 T cell receptor beta chains were sequenced from one sample in a study of blood T cell repertoires in COVID-19. The repertoire was sequenced with immunoSEQ multiplex PCR; TCRdb's copy has only in-frame clones and lacks some. The repertoire includes 200,000 or so clones, under 85% of them detected once, and about 1.7% sits in the top ten. The sample was PBMCs or T cells enriched from blood (not recorded which). These receptors were collected from a man aged 55 to 70 who had recovered from COVID-19.

The CDR3 nucleotides read TGTGCCAGCAGCCAAGATCAGTTCGGGGATTACTATGGCTACACCTTC. It encodes CASSQDQFGDYYGYTF. The genes are TRBV3-1 (or the pseudogene TRBV3-2) and TRBJ1-2; D not certain. Trimming left V 0 bases short and J 3 bases short, with 14 bases between. This CDR3 comprises 16 residues. Germline V gene lookup returns CDR1 LGHDT and CDR2 YNNKEL (reference sequence).

V is TRBV27 and J is TRBJ2-1; TRBD2 matches at 7 bases. Germline CDR1 reads MNHEY; CDR2 reads SMNVEV (reference sequence). V gave up 8 bases and J gave up 4 bases; unmatched junction bases: 5. The CDR3 is 13 residues long. In nucleotides, the CDR3 is TGTGCCAGCTCTGGCGGGAGTTACAATGAGCAGTTCTTC. It is translated as CASSGGSYNEQFF.

This clone was seen only once. This chain links TRBV5-1 with TRBJ2-7, with D uncertain. CDR3 length equals 13 residues. Deletions cut 1 base from V and 4 bases from J, with 9 bases between. Germline V lookup: CDR1 SGHRS, CDR2 YFSETQ. The CDR3 here is CASSLQYGYEQYF. The CDR3 DNA follows: TGCGCCAGCAGCTTGCAATACGGGTACGAGCAGTACTTC.

The chain couples TRBV4-1 to TRBJ2-2, with TRBD2 matching 7 bases. V was pared by 0 bases and J by 4 bases, with 5 bases of the junction left unmatched. The V gene's germline CDR1 is MGHRA and CDR2 YSYEKL. The CDR3 runs to 16 residues. For the CDR3, the DNA is TGCGCCAGCAGCCAAGATCCAGCGGGGCGCACCGGGGAGCTGTTTTTT. This translates into CASSQDPAGRTGELFF.

The chain is built from TRBV15 and TRBJ2-6; D uncertain. Trimming stripped 0 bases from V and 0 bases from J, with 3 bases between. CDR1 is LNHNV and CDR2 is YYDKDF in the germline V gene (reference sequence). CDR3 length: 15 residues. The CDR3 loop reads CATSRDYSGANVLTF. The DNA of the CDR3 is TGTGCCACCAGCAGAGATTACTCTGGGGCCAACGTCCTGACTTTC.

This rearrangement joins TRBV15 to TRBJ1-2, with unresolved D. This CDR3 is built from 12 residues. V was clipped by 2 bases and J by 7 bases, with 8 bases between them. Germline values: CDR1 LNHNV, CDR2 YYDKDF (reference sequence). CDR3 region: CATSRTPGGYTF. The CDR3 DNA is TGTGCCACCAGCAGAACCCCGGGTGGCTACACCTTC.

The V and J genes are TRBV5-1 and TRBJ2-3; 7 nucleotides align to TRBD1. This CDR3 region has 17 residues. V lost 7 bases, J lost 0 bases, and 14 bases stayed unmatched. Germline CDR1 and CDR2: SGHRS and YFSETQ. CDR3: CASFPINRGASTDTQYF. The CDR3 nucleotides read TGCGCCAGCTTCCCTATAAACAGGGGCGCGAGCACAGATACGCAGTATTTT. Based on the CDR3 plus reference TRBV5-1 and TRBJ2-3, the full variable domain is KAGVTQTPRYLIKTRGQQVTLSCSPISGHRSVSWYQQTPGQGLQFLFEYFSETQRNKGNFPGRFSGRQFSNSRSEMNVSTLELGDSALYLCASFPINRGASTDTQYFGPGTRLTVL.

The chain uses TRBV3-1 (or the pseudogene TRBV3-2) and TRBJ1-2, with TRBD1 matching over 8 bases. Germline-derived CDR1 and CDR2 are LGHDT and YNNKEL (reference sequence). CDR3 length: 12 residues. J lost 8 bases, V lost 4 bases, and 3 bases had no gene match. CDR3 sequence: CASSPGDRGYTF. The CDR3, as DNA: TGTGCCAGCAGCCCAGGGGACAGGGGCTACACCTTC.

J is TRBJ1-5 and V is TRBV18, with 7 bases identical to TRBD1. This CDR3 is built from 14 residues. V shed 3 bases, J shed 2 bases, and the junction held 1 base outside the gene matches. Germline assignment: CDR1 KGHSH and CDR2 LQKENI. For the CDR3, the DNA is TGTGCCAGCTCACCCACAGGGGGCAATCAGCCCCAGCATTTT. Encoded protein: CASSPTGGNQPQHF.

In its sample, this clone was seen once. For the CDR3, the DNA is TGTGCCAGCAGCTTAGCTTACGGCGAGCAGTACTTC. Protein sequence: CASSLAYGEQYF. The V gene is TRBV11-2, the J gene TRBJ2-7; no clear D. Germline V lookup: CDR1 SGHAT, CDR2 FQNNGV. The CDR3 has 12 amino acids. Trimming shortened V by 1 base and J by 6 bases, and 7 bases separated the two germline ends.

The chain carries TRBV5-8 and TRBJ2-7, with TRBD1 matching 7 bases. This CDR3 has 15 amino acids. Trimming at V came to 2 bases and at J to 1 base, leaving 6 bases not matched to a gene. Germline V gene sequence: CDR1 SGHTS, CDR2 YDEGEE. In nucleotides, the CDR3 is TGTGCCAGCAGCTTTGTCGGACAGGTTTCCTACGAGCAGTACTTC. This encodes CASSFVGQVSYEQYF.

The chain combines TRBV6-6 with TRBJ1-4, with 7 bases matching TRBD1. Germline V gene lookup returns CDR1 MNHNY and CDR2 SVGAGI (reference sequence). CDR3 size: 17 residues. Germline trimming cut 5 bases from V and 4 bases from J; bases unmatched to any gene: 13. CDR3 in amino acids: CASSLKGGDANNEKLFF. Here the CDR3 DNA reads TGTGCCAGCAGTCTAAAAGGGGGCGACGCTAATAATGAAAAACTGTTTTTT.

The V gene is TRBV9, the J gene TRBJ1-2, with 8 bases that match TRBD1. The CDR3 totals 15 residues. The ends lost 0 bases at V and 6 bases at J; junction bases unmatched: 7. Germline V gene sequence: CDR1 SGDLS, CDR2 YYNGEE. The CDR3 DNA follows: TGTGCCAGCAGCGTAGATATAGGACAGGGTCATGGCTACACCTTC. This gives the protein CASSVDIGQGHGYTF.

The chain recombines TRBV3-1 (or the pseudogene TRBV3-2) with TRBJ1-6; TRBD1 is a possible D gene (5 bases). Per the germline V gene, CDR1 is LGHDT and CDR2 is YNNKEL (reference sequence). The CDR3 runs to 15 residues. V lost 0 bases to trimming and J lost 7 bases, with 10 bases between them. The CDR3 DNA sequence: TGTGCCAGCAGCCAAGATACCAGGGAAAATTCACCCCTCCACTTT. The encoded protein is CASSQDTRENSPLHF.

The chain combines TRBV5-5 with TRBJ1-1; the D gene is possibly TRBD1 (5 bases). The CDR3 runs to 13 residues. CDR1 is SGHKS, CDR2 YYEKEE, per germline (reference sequence). V dropped 5 bases and J dropped 6 bases, with 14 bases sitting between them. In DNA, the CDR3 is TGTGCCAGCAGTTCAACAGGTGGACCTGAAGCTTTCTTT. Amino acids: CASSSTGGPEAFF.

In this sample, this clone turned up a few times. This chain joins TRBV11-2 and TRBJ1-2; 7 nucleotides agree with TRBD1. V shed 6 bases and J 4 bases; nucleotides not matched to a gene: 14. The germline V gene has CDR1 SGHAT and CDR2 FQNNGV. The CDR3 sequence is 16 residues long. CDR3 sequence: CASRNAGTVDGYGYTF. As DNA, the CDR3 is TGTGCCAGCAGGAATGCCGGGACAGTAGATGGCTATGGCTACACCTTC. Full variable domain (remainder filled in from reference TRBV11-2 and TRBJ1-2): EAGVAQSPRYKIIEKRQSVAFWCNPISGHATLYWYQQILGQGPKLLIQFQNNGVVDDSQLPKDRFSAERLKGVDSTLKIQPAKLEDSAVYLCASRNAGTVDGYGYTFGSGTRLTVV.

The chain has TRBV5-1 and TRBJ2-3; 11 bases align to TRBD2. J lost 5 bases, V lost 3 bases, and 5 bases had no gene match. The CDR3 contains 15 residues. From germline, CDR1 is SGHRS and CDR2 YFSETQ. For the CDR3, the DNA is TGCGCCAGCAGCTATAGCGGGGGGGCAGGAGATACGCAGTATTTT. It specifies CASSYSGGAGDTQYF.

The chain carries TRBV27 and TRBJ2-1, with TRBD2 identical over 9 bases. The CDR3 is 18 residues long. J lost 0 bases, V lost 3 bases, and 9 bases had no gene match. Germline assignment: CDR1 MNHEY and CDR2 SMNVEV (reference sequence). CDR3 protein: CASSFSSGTYSSYNEQFF. The CDR3 nucleotides read TGTGCCAGCAGTTTTTCTAGCGGGACATATTCCTCCTACAATGAGCAGTTCTTC.

The genes are TRBV27 and TRBJ2-2; 9 bases agree with TRBD1. This CDR3 contains 17 residues. Per the germline V gene, CDR1 is MNHEY and CDR2 is SMNVEV (reference sequence). With V trimmed by 7 bases and J by 4 bases, 13 bases remained unmatched. The CDR3 DNA is TGTGCCAGCACCTCGCCGCCGGGACAGGGCTCCACCGGGGAGCTGTTTTTT. Encoded protein: CASTSPPGQGSTGELFF.

The J gene is TRBJ1-5, the V gene TRBV6-2 or TRBV6-3, with TRBD1 matching 7 bases. The CDR3 contains 14 residues. Germline CDR1 MNHEY, CDR2 SVGEGT. V was pared by 6 bases and J by 6 bases, with 8 bases of the junction left unmatched. The CDR3 protein is CASSRDREGQPQHF. Here the CDR3 DNA reads TGTGCCAGCAGCCGTGACAGGGAAGGTCAGCCCCAGCATTTT.

This chain links TRBV19 with TRBJ1-1; TRBD1 aligns across 8 bases. J was trimmed by 4 bases and V by 7 bases; bases with no gene match: 8. Germline V gene data show CDR1 as LNHDA and CDR2 as SQIVND (reference sequence). This CDR3 has 14 residues. In DNA, the CDR3 is TGTGCCAGTACTGTGGACAGGGCGGGCACTGAAGCTTTCTTT. Translating gives CASTVDRAGTEAFF.